A selection of T cell receptor beta chains follows, all from one sample in a study of blood T cell repertoires in COVID-19. This table comes from immunoSEQ multiplex PCR, and its TCRdb copy is limited to in-frame clones, with some not included. The data contain hundreds of thousands of clones, 75% to 90% of them singletons. Specimen: PBMCs or T cells enriched from blood (not recorded which). These receptors originate from an older woman who had recovered from COVID-19. The CDR3 runs from the conserved cysteine through the conserved F or W.

CDR3	V	J
CASSLGLYSNQPQHF	TRBV7-2	TRBJ1-5
CASSPGTGRSDYGYTF	TRBV18	TRBJ1-2
CASSTSDRGGYNEQFF	TRBV5-5	TRBJ2-1
CASSVLLTGELFF	TRBV9	TRBJ2-2
CASRPGRGGGYTF	TRBV5-6	TRBJ1-2
CASSFSARSSSNQPQHF	TRBV5-6	TRBJ1-5
CASSPWGNTQYF	TRBV25-1	TRBJ2-3
CASSSGAGGVTGELFF	TRBV5-1	TRBJ2-2
CASSLVGGQLSGNTIYF	TRBV7-8	TRBJ1-3
CASSRGTGEGYTF	TRBV5-1	TRBJ1-2
CASRPRLGGGLRTGELFF	TRBV19	TRBJ2-2
CSSAGSYNSPLHF	TRBV27	TRBJ1-6
CASRRQTYNEQFF	TRBV6-5	TRBJ2-1
CASSLAGQGPYNEQFF	TRBV5-1	TRBJ2-1
CSAYSKETQYF	TRBV20-1	TRBJ2-5